Sequencing of this T cell receptor beta chain was carried out in a study of immune evolution from preneoplasia to lung adenocarcinoma. Notes on the study in general: Normal lung had the highest top T cell clone frequencies. Normal lung had highest clonality; later lesions appeared denser, more diverse.

The CDR3 has 13 residues. The germline V gene has CDR1 MDHEN and CDR2 SYDVKM. With V trimmed by 4 bases and J by 4 bases, 3 bases remained unmatched. Between the mid-2010s and the late 2010s, patients underwent resection in Japan or China. Histologic diagnosis was independently verified by two lung pathologists. Assay: immunoSEQ multiplex PCR; the TCRdb copy retains only in-frame clones and omits some. The sample has about 5,000 clones, 83% seen once; the top ten hold 4%. In the case of this clone: Antigen unknown.

Sequences were obtained from FFPE adjacent normal lung tissue. The gene calls are TRBV28 and TRBJ1-2, with TRBD1 matching over 7 bases. The clonotype originates from a person between 65 and 79 years old with lung adenocarcinoma. In DNA, the CDR3 is TGTGCCAGCAGTTCTGGGGACAGCTATGGCTACACCTTC. This codes for CASSSGDSYGYTF.